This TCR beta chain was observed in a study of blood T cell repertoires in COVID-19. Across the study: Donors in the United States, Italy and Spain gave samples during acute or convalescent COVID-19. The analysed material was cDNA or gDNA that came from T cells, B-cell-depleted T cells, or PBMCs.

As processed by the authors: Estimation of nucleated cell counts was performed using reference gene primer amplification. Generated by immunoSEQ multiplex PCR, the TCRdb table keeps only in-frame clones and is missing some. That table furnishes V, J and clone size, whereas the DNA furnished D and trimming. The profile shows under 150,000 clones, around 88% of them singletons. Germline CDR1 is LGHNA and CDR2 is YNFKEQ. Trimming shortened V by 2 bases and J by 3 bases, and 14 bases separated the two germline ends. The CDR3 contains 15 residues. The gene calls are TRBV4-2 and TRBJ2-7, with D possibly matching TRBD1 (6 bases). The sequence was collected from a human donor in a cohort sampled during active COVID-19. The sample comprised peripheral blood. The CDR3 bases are TGTGCCAGCAGCCAACGGACAGAGAGGAGCTACGAGCAGTACTTC. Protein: CASSQRTERSYEQYF.